Listed here are 7 T cell receptor beta chains from one sample, sequenced in a study of cytomegalovirus exposure and HLA in healthy donors. A multiplex PCR was run with 60 Vbeta primers and 13 Jbeta primers. The data were produced by immunoSEQ multiplex PCR, yet TCRdb's version contains in-frame clones alone and is incomplete. The sample lists about 97,000 clones, roughly 73% occurring once. Sequencing was done on a sample of PBMCs. All receptors come from a man aged 35-49 years in good health and CMV-seronegative.

This clone was detected a few times. The chain has TRBV5-1 and TRBJ1-2; a weak D match, TRBD1 (5 bases). Per the germline V gene, CDR1 is SGHRS and CDR2 is YFSETQ. Trimming left V 0 bases short and J 10 bases short, with 22 bases between. The CDR3 spans 16 residues. The DNA for the CDR3 is TGCGCCAGCAGCTTGGTCGGAGTACACGGGGAGGGGACCTACACCTTC. Its protein product is CASSLVGVHGEGTYTF.

This chain uses TRBV6-4 with TRBJ2-3; 8 positions agree with TRBD2. The trim removed 3 bases at V and 4 bases at J, leaving 6 bases unmatched. Germline lookup yields CDR1 MRHNA and CDR2 SNTAGT. CDR3 length: 15 residues. The CDR3 region is CASSEDGGASDTQYF. CDR3 bases: TGTGCCAGCAGTGAGGACGGGGGGGCGTCAGATACGCAGTATTTT.

This clone showed up just once. The chain couples TRBV7-8 to TRBJ2-7; 10 bases line up with TRBD1. The CDR3 consists of 16 residues. After removal of 5 bases from V and 4 bases from J, the junction contained 11 bases not matched to a gene. CDR1 and CDR2 (germline): SGHVS, FQNEAQ. The CDR3 sequence: CASSPRIPGQGYEQYF. DNA of the CDR3: TGTGCCAGCAGCCCACGAATACCGGGACAGGGGTACGAGCAGTACTTC.

This clone was observed a few times. The chain joins TRBV29-1 to TRBJ2-7, with 8 bases aligning to TRBD2. The germline V gene has CDR1 SQVTM and CDR2 ANQGSEA. V lost 5 bases to trimming and J lost 3 bases; unmatched junction nucleotides: 9. The CDR3 contains 14 residues. The CDR3 DNA reads as TGCAGCGTTACGAGCGGGGGTATCGGCTACGAGCAGTACTTC. This gives the protein CSVTSGGIGYEQYF.

The J gene is TRBJ2-5, the V gene TRBV5-1; TRBD2 matches 8 bases. The germline V gene encodes CDR1 SGHRS and CDR2 YFSETQ. The length of the CDR3 is 14 residues. The V gene end was trimmed by 2 bases and the J gene end by 4 bases; junction bases not matched to a gene: 4. DNA for the CDR3: TGCGCCAGCAGCTTTTCGGGGGGGCTAGAGACCCAGTACTTC. Translation gives CASSFSGGLETQYF. The whole variable domain, filled in from reference TRBV5-1 and TRBJ2-5, reads KAGVTQTPRYLIKTRGQQVTLSCSPISGHRSVSWYQQTPGQGLQFLFEYFSETQRNKGNFPGRFSGRQFSNSRSEMNVSTLELGDSALYLCASSFSGGLETQYFGPGTRLLVL.

The chain couples TRBV25-1 to TRBJ1-6, with 7 bases fitting TRBD1. The CDR3 is made up of 13 amino acids. With V trimmed by 6 bases and J by 4 bases, 0 bases remained unmatched. Germline assignment: CDR1 MGHDK and CDR2 SYGVNS. The CDR3 loop reads CASRGQYNSPLHF. The CDR3 nucleotides are TGTGCCAGCAGGGGACAGTATAATTCACCCCTCCACTTT.

This clone was picked up many times. V and J are TRBV27 and TRBJ1-1; no clear D. With 4 bases removed from V and 4 bases from J, the gap between germline ends came to 13 bases. There are 14 residues in the CDR3. Germline CDR1 is MNHEY and CDR2 is SMNVEV (reference sequence). CDR3 region: CASSSVVRATEAFF. In DNA form, the CDR3 reads TGTGCCAGCAGTTCCGTCGTCCGAGCCACTGAAGCTTTCTTT.